The rows below give T cell receptor beta chains drawn from one sample of a study of blood T cell repertoires in COVID-19. Using immunoSEQ multiplex PCR, the repertoire was profiled, and TCRdb retains in-frame clones only, with some absent. The sample has approximately 77,000 clones; 80% are singletons. Sequenced material: peripheral blood. The source is a woman in her seventies with acute or convalescent COVID-19. The CDR3 runs from the conserved cysteine through the conserved F or W. D genes are given only for firm matches. Clone size is not always given. Where it is, it says once, few, many or a class for expanded clones.

>TRBJ2-1|TRBV4-3|.|few
CASSQELGRNEQFF
TGCGCCAGCAGCCAAGAATTGGGCCGCAATGAGCAGTTCTTC
>TRBJ1-4|TRBV24-1|.|few
CATSVVRGEKLFF
TGTGCCACCAGTGTTGTCAGGGGCGAAAAACTGTTTTTT
>TRBJ2-1|TRBV4-1|.|.
CASSGGGAYNEQFF
TGCGCCAGCAGCGGCGGGGGCGCCTACAATGAGCAGTTCTTC
>TRBJ2-3|TRBV6-5|TRBD2|.
CASSYSGGNTDTQYF
TGTGCCAGCAGTTACTCCGGGGGGAACACAGATACGCAGTATTTT
>TRBJ1-6|TRBV6-2/TRBV6-3|TRBD1|.
CASSYPGTANSPLHF
TGTGCCAGCAGTTACCCCGGGACAGCCAATTCACCCCTCCACTTT
>TRBJ1-5|TRBV20-1|.|.
CSASSWGPGRSDNQPQHF
TGCAGTGCTAGTTCGTGGGGGCCGGGACGGTCTGACAATCAGCCCCAGCATTTT
>TRBJ2-2|TRBV2|.|.
CASSEDRVANTGELFF
TGTGCCAGCAGTGAGGACAGAGTCGCGAACACCGGGGAGCTGTTTTTT
>TRBJ1-2|TRBV7-9|.|.
CASSPRQAYGYTF
TGTGCCAGCAGTCCGAGACAGGCCTATGGCTACACCTTC
>TRBJ2-1|TRBV6-4|TRBD2|many
CASSTGTSGAYNEQFF
TGTGCCAGCAGTACCGGGACTAGCGGGGCCTACAATGAGCAGTTCTTC
>TRBJ2-7|TRBV6-1|.|few
CASSEPGWEQYF
TGTGCCAGCAGTGAACCTGGCTGGGAGCAGTACTTC
>TRBJ1-5|TRBV24-1|.|.
CAITNQPQHF
TGTGCCATTACTAATCAGCCCCAGCATTTT
>TRBJ1-1|TRBV7-2|.|.
CASSLATTQGEAFF
TGTGCCAGCAGCTTAGCGACGACCCAGGGTGAAGCTTTCTTT
>TRBJ2-2|TRBV11-2|.|.
CASSPAGNTGELFF
TGTGCCAGCAGCCCGGCAGGGAACACCGGGGAGCTGTTTTTT
>TRBJ1-1|TRBV12-3/TRBV12-4|.|.
CASSLIRVTEAFF
TGTGCCAGCAGTTTAATCCGGGTCACTGAAGCTTTCTTT
>TRBJ2-1|TRBV4-3|TRBD2|.
CASSQGLAGTYNEQFF
TGCGCCAGCAGCCAAGGACTAGCGGGGACCTACAATGAGCAGTTCTTC
>TRBJ1-1|TRBV18|TRBD1|.
CASSPGQGAIAEAFF
TGTGCCAGCTCACCAGGGCAGGGGGCAATTGCAGAAGCTTTCTTT
>TRBJ2-3|TRBV10-1|TRBD2|.
CASSEPTLAGAVNTQYF
TGCGCCAGCAGTGAGCCTACGCTAGCGGGGGCCGTCAATACGCAGTATTTT
>TRBJ2-1|TRBV11-3|TRBD2|.
CASSTRRRGGDNEQFF
TGTGCCAGCAGCACCCGCCGGCGGGGGGGCGACAATGAGCAGTTCTTC
>TRBJ2-7|TRBV10-3|TRBD1|.
CAISAGTGFDEQYF
TGTGCCATCAGTGCCGGGACAGGGTTTGACGAGCAGTACTTC
>TRBJ2-3|TRBV7-6|.|.
CASSTLATYTDTQYF
TGTGCCAGCAGCACCTTAGCGACTTACACAGATACGCAGTATTTT
>TRBJ1-2|TRBV7-9|.|.
CASSLVQTNGYTF
TGTGCCAGCAGCTTAGTACAGACCAATGGCTACACCTTC
>TRBJ2-3|TRBV5-4|.|.
CASRGAVDTQYF
TGTGCCAGCAGAGGGGCGGTAGATACGCAGTATTTT
>TRBJ1-6|TRBV5-1|TRBD1|.
CASSPSTGVTGSPLHF
TGCGCCAGCAGCCCATCGACAGGGGTGACAGGATCACCCCTCCACTTT
>TRBJ2-3|TRBV5-1|TRBD2|.
CASTGTSGGARTDTQYF
TGCGCCAGCACCGGGACTAGCGGGGGTGCACGGACAGATACGCAGTATTTT
>TRBJ1-2|TRBV27|TRBD1|.
CASSFAGGEGYTF
TGTGCCAGCAGTTTCGCAGGGGGCGAGGGCTACACCTTC
>TRBJ1-5|TRBV6-2/TRBV6-3|TRBD1|.
CASSYHLLTGGRDQPQHF
TGTGCCAGCAGTTACCATCTCCTAACAGGGGGCCGTGATCAGCCCCAGCATTTT
>TRBJ1-2|TRBV29-1|TRBD1|once
CGRYRQGDGYTF
TGCGGAAGATACCGACAGGGGGATGGCTACACCTTC
>TRBJ1-5|TRBV7-7|TRBD1|few
CASSFGRETGPNQPQHF
TGTGCCAGCAGCTTCGGGAGGGAGACAGGGCCCAATCAGCCCCAGCATTTT
>TRBJ1-4|TRBV15|TRBD1|.
CATSPDRGHEKLFF
TGTGCCACCAGTCCGGACAGGGGGCATGAAAAACTGTTTTTT
>TRBJ2-1|TRBV5-5|TRBD2|few
CASSPVLAGGQNEQFF
TGTGCCAGCAGCCCGGTACTAGCGGGGGGGCAGAATGAGCAGTTCTTC
>TRBJ1-2|TRBV27|.|many
CASSLGSGYGYTF
TGTGCCAGCAGTCTTGGGAGTGGCTATGGCTACACCTTC
>TRBJ2-3|TRBV6-5|.|.
CASRPTGTDTQYF
TGTGCCAGCAGACCTACAGGGACAGATACGCAGTATTTT
>TRBJ2-7|TRBV4-1|.|.
CASSQEDFVGTRASYEQYF
TGCGCCAGCAGCCAAGAAGATTTTGTGGGAACCAGGGCGTCCTACGAGCAGTACTTC
>TRBJ1-2|TRBV7-9|.|.
CASSPRGPPNYGYTF
TGTGCCAGCAGCCCTCGCGGGCCCCCCAACTATGGCTACACCTTC
>TRBJ1-1|TRBV6-5|TRBD1|.
CASSYQWTGLNTEAFF
TGTGCCAGCAGTTACCAATGGACAGGGTTGAACACTGAAGCTTTCTTT
>TRBJ2-7|TRBV5-1|TRBD1|.
CASSSTGGSYEQYF
TGCGCCAGCAGCTCCACAGGGGGCAGTTACGAGCAGTACTTC
>TRBJ1-1|TRBV5-6|TRBD1|.
CASSFGQGGFMNTEAFF
TGTGCCAGCAGCTTCGGACAGGGGGGGTTTATGAACACTGAAGCTTTCTTT
>TRBJ2-1|TRBV6-5|.|.
CASRAAFNEQFF
TGTGCCAGCAGGGCCGCTTTTAATGAGCAGTTCTTC
>TRBJ2-1|TRBV19|TRBD1|.
CASSSTGEDNEQFF
TGTGCCAGTAGTTCGACAGGGGAAGACAATGAGCAGTTCTTC
>TRBJ1-3|TRBV2|.|.
CASSVEGWNTIYF
TGTGCCAGCAGTGTGGAGGGTTGGAACACCATATATTTT
>TRBJ2-1|TRBV11-2|TRBD2|.
CASSPPGLAGGRNEQFF
TGTGCCAGCAGCCCCCCGGGACTAGCGGGGGGCCGCAATGAGCAGTTCTTC
>TRBJ2-1|TRBV21-1|.|.
CARRDNECNEQFF
TGTGCCAGGAGGGACAACGAGTGTAATGAGCAGTTCTTC
>TRBJ2-7|TRBV3-1/TRBV3-2|.|.
CASSQDKKRAISYEQYF
TGTGCCAGCAGCCAAGACAAGAAGCGGGCTATCTCCTACGAGCAGTACTTC
>TRBJ2-5|TRBV7-9|.|.
CASSLWMGGVGDQETQYF
TGTGCCAGCAGCTTATGGATGGGCGGGGTAGGGGACCAAGAGACCCAGTACTTC
>TRBJ1-5|TRBV9|.|.
CASSEGGSQPQHF
TGTGCCAGCAGCGAGGGGGGGAGTCAGCCCCAGCATTTT
>TRBJ2-2|TRBV5-4|.|.
CASSLVRGNTGELFF
TGTGCCAGCAGCTTGGTTCGGGGGAACACCGGGGAGCTGTTTTTT
>TRBJ2-7|TRBV7-8|TRBD2|.
CASSFGTSGNEQYF
TGTGCCAGCAGCTTCGGGACTAGCGGCAACGAGCAGTACTTC